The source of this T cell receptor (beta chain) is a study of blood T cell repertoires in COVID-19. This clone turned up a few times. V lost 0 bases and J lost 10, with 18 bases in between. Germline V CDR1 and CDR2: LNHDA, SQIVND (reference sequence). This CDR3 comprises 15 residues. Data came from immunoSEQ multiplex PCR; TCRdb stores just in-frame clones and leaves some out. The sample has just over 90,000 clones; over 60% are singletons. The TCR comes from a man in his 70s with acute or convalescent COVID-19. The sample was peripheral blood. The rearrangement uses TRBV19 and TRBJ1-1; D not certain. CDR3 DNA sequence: TGTGCCAGTAGTATAGAAACCACAGACGTGGCATTAGCTTTCTTT. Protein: CASSIETTDVALAFF.